This T cell receptor (beta chain) is from a study of shared clonotypes between healthy human individuals. Germline lookup yields CDR1 LNHDA and CDR2 SQIVND (reference sequence). This CDR3 spans 14 amino acids. Notes on this clone: A junction boundary mismatches the germline segment, possibly from a read error.

Researchers partitioned CD4+ cells into CD45RA+ naive and CD45RA-negative memory subsets. The method was immunoSEQ multiplex PCR; TCRdb's version includes in-frame clones alone and lacks a portion of them. Of 950,000 to 1,300,000 clones listed, around 74% are singletons. The chain links TRBV19 to TRBJ2-3; 9 bases line up with TRBD2. Sequencing input: memory CD4+ T cells sorted from blood. Noted subset: CD45RA-negative fraction. The clonotype originates from a man younger than 35 in good health. CDR3 nucleotides: TGTGCCAGAAGTAGCGGGAGAGGGGCAGATACGCAGTATTTT. It yields the protein CARSSGRGADTQYF.